This T cell receptor beta chain was sequenced during a study of blood T cells in healthy people across ages. This clonotype was found many times. Next came a second PCR, run for about 6 to 12 cycles, which used a sample-barcoded 5' primer along with a J-beta primer mix. No fewer than 2.5 million CDR3-containing paired-end reads came from each sample. TCRdb analysed the 5' RACE reads with MiXCR anew, one entry per CDR3 protein. The repertoire holds around 800,000 distinct CDR3 sequences, with about 26% as singletons. Germline V gene data show CDR1 as SGHNT and CDR2 as YYREEE (reference sequence). The V gene lost 0 bases and the J gene lost 2 bases, with 7 bases spanning the gap. CDR3 length equals 14 residues. These data were also reused for a study on T cells of mothers and their children. This second study says: The authors found no persistent microchimeric T cell clones.

Sequenced input: blood. This clonotype was obtained from a boy younger than 18 in good health. The J gene is TRBJ2-3, the V gene TRBV5-4; no definite D call. The CDR3 nucleotides are TGTGCCAGCAGCTTGGAGGCCGTCACAGATACGCAGTATTTT. The encoded protein is CASSLEAVTDTQYF.